The 26 T cell receptor beta chains presented below share a single source sample, sequenced in a study of blood T cells in healthy people across ages. The second PCR ran roughly 6 to 11 cycles with a sample-barcoded 5' primer and J-beta primers. TCRdb reanalysed the 5' RACE reads using MiXCR and keeps one entry per CDR3 protein. The sample holds around 940,000 distinct CDR3 sequences; 45% to 60% are singletons and the top ten take about 22%. Specimen: blood. The receptor source for this set is a woman aged 55-70 years in good health.

A few counts support this clonotype. The V call is TRBV28, the J call TRBJ1-2, with D perhaps matching TRBD1 (6 bases). Germline CDR1 reads MDHEN; CDR2 reads SYDVKM. This CDR3 has 17 residues. Trimming removed 6 bases from V and 2 bases from J, with 22 bases in between. As DNA, the CDR3 is TGTGCCAGCAGGGCCGCGGGTGGGGGCGACTCAAACTATGGCTACACCTTC. The encoded protein is CASRAAGGGDSNYGYTF.

This clonotype was detected only a few times. The V and J genes are TRBV2 and TRBJ2-3; the D gene could be TRBD1 or TRBD2 (5 bases each). The CDR3 loop spans 14 amino acids. CDR1 SNHLY and CDR2 FYNNEI come from the germline V gene. The V end was cut by 8 bases, the J end by 0 bases, with 12 bases between. In DNA, the CDR3 is TGTGCCAGCGGGGGAGCCCTTAGCACAGATACGCAGTATTTT. It encodes CASGGALSTDTQYF.

This rearrangement joins TRBV9 to TRBJ2-7; possible D gene TRBD1, 6 bases. Trimming left V 5 bases short and J 1 base short, with 19 bases between. This CDR3 spans 16 amino acids. Germline V gene lookup returns CDR1 SGDLS and CDR2 YYNGEE. This chain's CDR3 is CASSPGLGQVSYEQYF. CDR3 bases: TGTGCCAGCAGTCCGGGCCTGGGACAAGTATCCTACGAGCAGTACTTC. Full variable domain (rest looked up from reference TRBV9 and TRBJ2-7): DSGVTQTPKHLITATGQRVTLRCSPRSGDLSVYWYQQSLDQGLQFLIQYYNGEERAKGNILERFSAQQFPDLHSELNLSSLELGDSALYFCASSPGLGQVSYEQYFGPGTRLTVT.

The V and J genes are TRBV19 and TRBJ1-5; 8 nucleotides agree with TRBD1. Losses at the gene ends were 3 bases for V and 0 bases for J; bases not matched to a gene: 10. Germline V CDR1 and CDR2: LNHDA, SQIVND (reference sequence). The CDR3 has 18 residues. CDR3 region: CASSIQGAEVYSNQPQHF. CDR3 bases: TGTGCCAGTAGTATCCAGGGGGCGGAGGTGTATAGCAATCAGCCCCAGCATTTT.

J is TRBJ1-5 and V is TRBV6-1; 7 bases align to TRBD1. V shed 7 bases, J shed 7 bases, and the junction held 13 bases outside the gene matches. Germline assignment: CDR1 MNHNS and CDR2 SASEGT. This CDR3 comprises 15 residues. The CDR3 sequence is CASTLRDSSLQPQHF. The CDR3 nucleotides read TGTGCCAGCACCCTAAGGGACAGTTCATTACAGCCCCAGCATTTT.

The CDR3 reads CASSLVMAPTYEQYF. CDR3 DNA sequence: TGTGCCAGCAGCTTAGTTATGGCCCCAACCTACGAGCAGTACTTC. J is TRBJ2-7 and V is TRBV7-2; D not certain. V shed 1 base and J shed 2 bases, with 12 bases lying between them. CDR3 size: 15 residues. Germline V gene data show CDR1 as SGHTA and CDR2 as FQGNSA.

The rearrangement joins TRBV6-2 or TRBV6-3 to TRBJ2-7, with no clear D. CDR3 length: 15 amino acids. CDR1 is MNHEY, CDR2 SVGEGT, per germline. Trimming removed 6 bases at V and 0 bases at J, with 15 bases between. The CDR3, as DNA: TGTGCCAGCAGACCGACATTTTTTAGCTCCTACGAGCAGTACTTC. It codes for CASRPTFFSSYEQYF.

The chain links TRBV20-1 to TRBJ2-7; D is tentatively TRBD1 or TRBD2 (6 bases each). V lost 8 bases and J 3 bases, leaving 11 bases between the germline ends. Germline assignment: CDR1 DFQATT and CDR2 SNEGSKA (reference sequence). This CDR3 region has 11 residues. The CDR3 DNA reads as TGCAGTCGAGGGGGGAGCTACGAGCAGTACTTC. This translates into CSRGGSYEQYF.

This clonotype has just a few counts. This chain connects TRBV5-1 to TRBJ2-5, with D maybe TRBD1 (6 bases). CDR1 SGHRS and CDR2 YFSETQ come from the germline V gene. The CDR3 loop spans 14 amino acids. Trimming took off 4 bases at V and 11 bases at J, with 21 bases between the two ends. The CDR3 region has the DNA TGCGCCAGCAGCCGTGGACAGACCTATGATGAGCAGTACTTC. The encoded protein is CASSRGQTYDEQYF.

The V and J genes are TRBV12-3 or TRBV12-4 and TRBJ2-7; D possibly corresponds to TRBD1 (6 bases). Trimming stripped 8 bases from V and 4 bases from J, with 15 bases between. This CDR3 is built from 13 residues. The CDR3 loop reads CASGPGEKYEQYF. The CDR3 region has the DNA TGTGCCAGCGGCCCAGGGGAAAAATACGAGCAGTACTTC.

This clonotype was found a few times. The chain combines TRBV10-3 with TRBJ2-7; no definite D call. The CDR3 consists of 15 residues. The germline gives CDR1 ENHRY, CDR2 SYGVKD. Trimming removed 2 bases from V and 3 bases from J, with 14 bases in between. DNA of the CDR3: TGTGCCATCAGTGAGCGAGAGGCCGGTAACTACGAGCAGTACTTC. It encodes CAISEREAGNYEQYF.

V is TRBV3-1 and J is TRBJ2-3; D ambiguous. Deletions cut 3 bases from V and 5 bases from J, with 9 bases between. Per the germline V gene, CDR1 is LGHDT and CDR2 is YNNKEL (reference sequence). This CDR3 is built from 13 residues. The CDR3 coding sequence is TGTGCCAGCAGCCACACTCCCCAAGATACGCAGTATTTT. It encodes CASSHTPQDTQYF.

V gene TRBV4-1 combines with J gene TRBJ2-5, with 8 bases matching TRBD2. J lost 5 bases, V lost 4 bases, and 12 bases had no gene match. The CDR3 loop spans 16 amino acids. Germline lookup yields CDR1 MGHRA and CDR2 YSYEKL. The CDR3 loop reads CASSLAPTSGAETQYF. CDR3 coding DNA: TGCGCCAGCAGCCTTGCCCCCACTAGCGGTGCGGAGACCCAGTACTTC.

This clonotype was seen a few times. V and J are TRBV20-1 and TRBJ2-7; D unclear. This CDR3 spans 14 amino acids. From germline, CDR1 is DFQATT and CDR2 SNEGSKA (reference sequence). Between the trimmed V and J ends, which lost 3 bases and 4 bases, there was a span of 16 bases. CDR3 coding DNA: TGCAGTGCTAGCCCGGAATGGGGTGGATACGAGCAGTACTTC. Translating gives CSASPEWGGYEQYF.

A few counts support this clonotype. The V and J genes are TRBV20-1 and TRBJ2-5, with D possibly being TRBD2 (6 bases). Deletions cut 4 bases from V and 9 bases from J, with 21 bases between. Looked up from germline, CDR1 is DFQATT and CDR2 is SNEGSKA (reference sequence). The CDR3 totals 14 residues. CDR3 nucleotide sequence: TGCAGTGCTACCCGGGGGTTAGGGAGCAACGCCCAGTACTTC. Its protein product is CSATRGLGSNAQYF.

This clonotype was recorded a few times. CDR3 loop: CASSQDKQGWDIQYF. CDR3 coding DNA: TGCGCCAGCAGCCAAGATAAACAGGGTTGGGACATTCAGTACTTC. V gene TRBV4-3 combines with J gene TRBJ2-4; D might be TRBD1 (6 bases). CDR1 is LGHNA and CDR2 is YSLEER in the germline V gene. The CDR3 sequence is 15 residues long. Trimming took off 0 bases at V and 8 bases at J, with 14 bases between the two ends.

The J gene is TRBJ2-4, the V gene TRBV20-1; D is undetermined. CDR3 length: 16 amino acids. The V gene's germline CDR1 is DFQATT and CDR2 SNEGSKA (reference sequence). V gave up 6 bases and J gave up 3 bases, with 21 bases separating them. CDR3 residues: CSAIFPPPGVKNIQYF. In nucleotides, the CDR3 is TGCAGTGCCATATTCCCGCCCCCGGGCGTCAAAAACATTCAGTACTTC.

This chain links TRBV10-2 with TRBJ2-3, with D perhaps matching TRBD2 (6 bases). Germline CDR1 WSHSY, CDR2 SAAADI. This CDR3 spans 15 amino acids. Trimming removed 5 bases at V and 3 bases at J, with 15 bases between. The CDR3 loop reads CASSLSGWPTDTQYF. The CDR3 DNA is TGCGCCAGCAGTTTAAGCGGGTGGCCTACAGATACGCAGTATTTT.

The chain has TRBV20-1 and TRBJ2-5; D gene ambiguous. This CDR3 is built from 14 residues. The germline gives CDR1 DFQATT, CDR2 SNEGSKA (reference sequence). V lost 6 bases, J lost 5 bases, and 19 bases lay in between. CDR3 sequence: CSAPTPMGFETQYF. The DNA for the CDR3 is TGCAGTGCCCCGACACCAATGGGGTTTGAGACCCAGTACTTC.

V and J are TRBV7-9 and TRBJ2-1; the match to TRBD2 covers 8 bases. From germline, CDR1 is SEHNR and CDR2 FQNEAQ (reference sequence). The CDR3 is made up of 16 amino acids. With V trimmed by 7 bases and J by 14 bases, 22 bases remained unmatched. CDR3: CASILSRGSGMEPKFF. The CDR3 region has the DNA TGTGCCAGCATCCTGTCGAGGGGTAGCGGGATGGAACCCAAGTTCTTC.

The chain combines TRBV12-3 or TRBV12-4 with TRBJ2-4; possible D gene TRBD1, 6 bases. The end of the DNA fits TRBJ2-7 better, so the J call may be wrong. This CDR3 spans 14 amino acids. The CDR3 DNA sequence: TGTGCCAGCAGAATCACAGGGATGGCGTACGAGCAGTACTTC. Protein sequence: CASRITGMAYEQYF.

This clonotype has a handful of counts. The chain recombines TRBV28 with TRBJ2-7; D uncertain. In germline, CDR1 is MDHEN, CDR2 SYDVKM. This CDR3 has 14 amino acids. V lost 5 bases and J lost 5, with 16 bases in between. The CDR3 here is CASSPNPTTHEQYF. The CDR3 coding sequence is TGTGCCAGCAGTCCCAACCCTACCACCCACGAGCAGTACTTC.

This rearrangement joins TRBV20-1 to TRBJ2-1; D not certain. Germline V CDR1 and CDR2: DFQATT, SNEGSKA (reference sequence). CDR3 size: 13 residues. Trimming pared 4 bases from V and 3 bases from J, leaving 10 bases between. The CDR3 sequence: CSANLWGYNEQFF. Here the CDR3 DNA reads TGCAGTGCTAACCTGTGGGGCTACAATGAGCAGTTCTTC.

This rearrangement joins TRBV4-1 to TRBJ1-5, with D possibly TRBD1 on 5 matching bases. Germline V gene sequence: CDR1 MGHRA, CDR2 YSYEKL. The CDR3 consists of 15 residues. The ends were cut back, 0 bases at V and 6 bases at J, with 12 bases in the middle. The DNA of the CDR3 is TGCGCCAGCAGCCAAGAACGGGGGGGTAGTCAGCCCCAGCATTTT. It specifies CASSQERGGSQPQHF.

This clonotype was found a few times. The CDR3 reads CASSQTGDGNIQYF. The CDR3 nucleotides read TGTGCCAGCAGTCAAACAGGGGATGGAAACATTCAGTACTTC. The chain has TRBV11-2 and TRBJ2-4, with 7 bases fitting TRBD1. The germline gives CDR1 SGHAT, CDR2 FQNNGV. The V and J ends lost 6 bases and 6 bases, in that order; junction bases with no gene match: 8. The CDR3 is 14 amino acids.

The chain carries TRBV6-1 and TRBJ2-3, with D perhaps TRBD1 (6 bases). Germline V CDR1 and CDR2: MNHNS, SASEGT. Trimming pared 6 bases from V and 4 bases from J, leaving 14 bases between. The CDR3 covers 14 residues. CDR3 residues: CASSGSGDADTQYF. The DNA of the CDR3 is TGTGCCAGCAGCGGATCAGGGGACGCAGATACGCAGTATTTT.